This note documents a single T cell receptor (beta chain) sequence. The assay was immunoSEQ multiplex PCR, and TCRdb's table has in-frame clones only and misses some. The table includes some 10,000 clones, roughly 76% detected once. The data originate from a study of T cell repertoires in ileal Crohn's disease. This CDR3 spans 13 amino acids. V gave up 6 bases and J gave up 0 bases, with 8 bases separating them. The germline V gene encodes CDR1 MRHNA and CDR2 SNTAGT. Sequences were obtained from ileal tissue. This sequence originates from an adult with Crohn's disease. V gene TRBV6-4 combines with J gene TRBJ1-1; no reliable D call. In DNA, the CDR3 is TGTGCCAGCAGCCCCACAATGAACACTGAAGCTTTCTTT. Translated: CASSPTMNTEAFF.